The next 28 T cell receptor beta chains were all read from a single sample in a study of PD-1 blockade in classical Hodgkin lymphoma. TCRdb's table, derived via immunoSEQ multiplex PCR, lists solely in-frame clones and lacks some. Here the sample spans 60,000 to 65,000 clones, about 91% being singletons. After autologous stem cell transplantation all patients relapsed, and prior brentuximab vedotin exposure differed between cohorts. Sequencing was performed on peripheral blood mononuclear cells (PBMCs), taken at baseline. The receptors stem from a human donor with classical Hodgkin lymphoma.

This chain connects TRBV7-2 to TRBJ2-3, with TRBD2 matching over 8 bases. This CDR3 region has 16 residues. Germline V CDR1 and CDR2: SGHTA, FQGNSA. Germline trimming cut 1 base from V and 5 bases from J; bases unmatched to any gene: 8. The CDR3 nucleotides are TGTGCCAGCAGCTTAGTATGGCGGGGGGCCCGAGATACGCAGTATTTT. Its protein is CASSLVWRGARDTQYF.

The chain links TRBV28 to TRBJ2-3, with D possibly TRBD2 on 6 matching bases. CDR3 size: 14 residues. CDR1 and CDR2 from the germline V gene are MDHEN and SYDVKM. Trimming stripped 5 bases from V and 5 bases from J, with 14 bases between. The CDR3 sequence: CASSLAGGGDTQYF. The CDR3 DNA is TGTGCCAGCAGTCTAGCCGGGGGTGGAGATACGCAGTATTTT.

The V gene is TRBV18, the J gene TRBJ2-7, with no clear D. Looked up from germline, CDR1 is KGHSH and CDR2 is LQKENI. The CDR3 spans 14 residues. Trimming pared 4 bases from V and 0 bases from J, leaving 10 bases between. For the CDR3, the DNA is TGTGCCAGCTCACACCCGTTGAGCTCCTACGAGCAGTACTTC. As protein: CASSHPLSSYEQYF.

The genes are TRBV6-6 and TRBJ1-4; D gene ambiguous. The CDR3 length is 14 residues. V lost 2 bases and J lost 5, with 9 bases in between. Germline V gene lookup returns CDR1 MNHNY and CDR2 SVGAGI (reference sequence). The DNA for the CDR3 is TGTGCCAGCAGTTACAGGGCGGGGAATGAAAAACTGTTTTTT. Translating it yields CASSYRAGNEKLFF.

The V gene is TRBV27, the J gene TRBJ2-6; D call uncertain. CDR1 is MNHEY and CDR2 is SMNVEV in the germline V gene (reference sequence). CDR3 size: 14 residues. Trimming left V 5 bases short and J 4 bases short, with 9 bases between. Written as DNA, the CDR3 is TGTGCCAGCAGTGGGTGGGCGGGGGCCAACGTCCTGACTTTC. It yields the protein CASSGWAGANVLTF.

This sequence joins TRBV6-6 and TRBJ2-2; D tentatively reads TRBD1 or TRBD2 (5 bases each). This CDR3 region has 15 residues. V lost 2 bases and J 6 bases, leaving 13 bases between the germline ends. Germline CDR1 is MNHNY and CDR2 is SVGAGI (reference sequence). CDR3 DNA: TGTGCCAGCAGTTACCGGGGACGCCCTGCCGGGGAGCTGTTTTTT. Amino acid sequence: CASSYRGRPAGELFF.

The rearrangement joins TRBV7-2 to TRBJ2-2; TRBD1 or TRBD2 may be the D gene (6 bases each). Germline V gene data show CDR1 as SGHTA and CDR2 as FQGNSA. The V gene lost 2 bases and the J gene lost 7 bases, with 17 bases spanning the gap. CDR3 length equals 16 residues. CDR3 sequence reads: CASSLSATGAGGELFF. The DNA of the CDR3 is TGTGCCAGCAGCTTATCTGCTACGGGGGCCGGCGGGGAGCTGTTTTTT.

The chain joins TRBV7-6 to TRBJ1-1; D may be TRBD1 (5 bases). The CDR3 has 14 residues. Trimming removed 4 bases from V and 1 base from J, with 10 bases in between. Germline V lookup: CDR1 SGHVS, CDR2 FNYEAQ. The CDR3 loop reads CASSSGTANTEAFF. CDR3 DNA sequence: TGTGCCAGCAGCTCCGGGACGGCGAACACTGAAGCTTTCTTT.

This chain joins TRBV5-8 and TRBJ2-7, with 9 bases aligning to TRBD2. The ends lost 4 bases at V and 3 bases at J; junction bases unmatched: 11. CDR1 and CDR2 from the germline V gene are SGHTS and YDEGEE. The length of the CDR3 is 16 residues. The CDR3: CASSPRPAGGYYEQYF. CDR3 in DNA: TGTGCCAGCAGCCCACGTCCAGCGGGGGGATACTACGAGCAGTACTTC. Filled out from reference TRBV5-8 and TRBJ2-7, the complete variable domain reads EAGVTQSPTHLIKTRGQQATLRCSPISGHTSVYWYQQALGLGLQFLLWYDEGEERNRGNFPPRFSGRQFPNYSSELNVNALELEDSALYLCASSPRPAGGYYEQYFGPGTRLTVT.

This clone has a single count. The rearrangement links TRBV20-1 to TRBJ1-2, with D unresolved. Trimming pared 8 bases from V and 8 bases from J, leaving 6 bases between. The CDR3 runs to 8 residues. Germline loops: CDR1 DFQATT, CDR2 SNEGSKA (reference sequence). The CDR3 nucleotides read TGCAGTCCACGCGGCTACACCTTC. This codes for CSPRGYTF.

The V and J genes are TRBV19 and TRBJ1-1; tentative D call: TRBD1 (6 bases). Trimming removed 10 bases at V and 5 bases at J, with 26 bases between. Germline CDR1 LNHDA, CDR2 SQIVND (reference sequence). The CDR3 totals 16 residues. The CDR3 region has the DNA TGTGCCACAGTGCCCGGGACACGGGGGGTAGGAACTGAAGCTTTCTTT. It is translated as CATVPGTRGVGTEAFF.

V gene TRBV9 combines with J gene TRBJ2-1, with 13 positions matching TRBD2. Per germline, CDR1 SGDLS and CDR2 YYNGEE. The CDR3 consists of 16 residues. V was pared by 4 bases and J by 4 bases, with 5 bases of the junction left unmatched. Written as DNA, the CDR3 is TGTGCCAGCAGCCAGACTAGCGGGGGGTTGTACAATGAGCAGTTCTTC. This encodes CASSQTSGGLYNEQFF.

The chain combines TRBV19 with TRBJ2-5, with 10 bases matching TRBD1. The CDR3 has 14 amino acids. Germline trimming cut 7 bases from V and 2 bases from J; bases unmatched to any gene: 4. Germline V gene lookup returns CDR1 LNHDA and CDR2 SQIVND (reference sequence). The CDR3: CASTPGQGQETQYF. For the CDR3, the DNA is TGTGCCAGTACTCCGGGACAGGGGCAAGAGACCCAGTACTTC. Drawing the rest from reference TRBV19 and TRBJ2-5, the complete variable domain is DGGITQSPKYLFRKEGQNVTLSCEQNLNHDAMYWYRQDPGQGLRLIYYSQIVNDFQKGDIAEGYSVSREKKESFPLTVTSAQKNPTAFYLCASTPGQGQETQYFGPGTRLLVL.

This chain joins TRBV2 and TRBJ2-7; perhaps TRBD2 as D (6 bases). Per germline, CDR1 SNHLY and CDR2 FYNNEI. CDR3 length: 15 residues. Trimming removed 6 bases from V and 3 bases from J, with 18 bases in between. This CDR3 is CASRGAVGGDYEQYF. The CDR3 region has the DNA TGTGCCAGCAGGGGTGCGGTTGGAGGGGACTACGAGCAGTACTTC.

The chain links TRBV5-1 to TRBJ2-5; a possible D gene is TRBD2 (5 bases). The V gene's germline CDR1 is SGHRS and CDR2 YFSETQ. V was shortened by 5 bases and J by 0 bases, with 11 bases between the two germline ends. The CDR3 is made up of 14 amino acids. CDR3 nucleotides: TGCGCCAGCAGTCGACTAATGTACCAAGAGACCCAGTACTTC. Translating it yields CASSRLMYQETQYF.

This rearrangement joins TRBV5-8 to TRBJ1-2; weak D call: TRBD1 (5 bases). Between the trimmed V and J ends, which lost 2 bases and 2 bases, there was a span of 13 bases. Per germline, CDR1 SGHTS and CDR2 YDEGEE. The CDR3 has 15 residues. In DNA form, the CDR3 reads TGTGCCAGCAGCTTTGGACATACCGAGAACTATGGCTACACCTTC. Its protein is CASSFGHTENYGYTF.

The genes are TRBV27 and TRBJ2-1, with D possibly called TRBD1 or TRBD2 (7 bases each). Trimming took off 8 bases at V and 8 bases at J, with 22 bases between the two ends. The CDR3 is 15 amino acids. Germline assignment: CDR1 MNHEY and CDR2 SMNVEV (reference sequence). The CDR3 sequence: CASHLEGRGGHEQFF. Here the CDR3 DNA reads TGTGCCAGCCACCTGGAGGGCAGGGGGGGACATGAGCAGTTCTTC.

The V call is TRBV10-2, the J call TRBJ2-6, with D hard to call. The CDR3 runs 18 residues. Per germline, CDR1 WSHSY and CDR2 SAAADI. V was pared by 4 bases and J by 0 bases, with 16 bases between. In DNA, the CDR3 is TGCGCCAGCAGTGCAGACCGTTCCGCCTACTCTGGGGCCAACGTCCTGACTTTC. Translated, it gives CASSADRSAYSGANVLTF.

The chain combines TRBV3-2 with TRBJ1-1. TRBV3-2 corresponds to a pseudogene. The CDR3 sequence is 9 residues long. CDR3 nucleotides: TGTGCTATACCCCTCGTCGGTTTCTTT. Protein product: CAIPLVGFF.

V and J are TRBV30 and TRBJ2-3; TRBD2 aligns across 7 bases. This CDR3 has 15 amino acids. The V gene end was trimmed by 7 bases and the J gene end by 0 bases; junction bases not matched to a gene: 10. The germline V gene encodes CDR1 GTSNPN and CDR2 SVGIG (reference sequence). DNA for the CDR3: TGTGCCTTCGATCCCGGGGGGATTAGCACAGATACGCAGTATTTT. Its translation is CAFDPGGISTDTQYF.

This chain links TRBV6-1 with TRBJ2-7, with TRBD1 matching over 11 bases. This CDR3 spans 15 amino acids. Germline loops: CDR1 MNHNS, CDR2 SASEGT. The V and J ends lost 5 bases and 5 bases, in that order; junction bases with no gene match: 8. The CDR3 DNA follows: TGTGCCAGCAGTCGGACAGGGGGCGCATCCCACGAGCAGTACTTC. Its translation is CASSRTGGASHEQYF.

With respect to this clone: The identical CDR3 is also encoded by other nucleotide sequences in the sample. The rearrangement links TRBV7-9 to TRBJ2-1, with a possible D match to TRBD1 (6 bases). The CDR3 extends over 13 amino acids. Trimming left V 4 bases short and J 10 bases short, with 14 bases between. The germline CDR1 and CDR2 sequences are SEHNR and FQNEAQ (reference sequence). The CDR3 is CASSWGQGTEQFF. The DNA for the CDR3 is TGTGCCAGCAGCTGGGGGCAGGGCACGGAGCAGTTCTTC.

The chain carries TRBV7-8 and TRBJ2-2; D may correspond to TRBD1 or TRBD2 (5 bases each). The CDR3 consists of 16 residues. The germline V and J ends were trimmed by 5 bases and 1 base, with 14 bases remaining between them. CDR1 is SGHVS, CDR2 FQNEAQ, per germline. CDR3 region: CASSHNDGGNTGELFF. CDR3 nucleotides: TGTGCCAGCAGCCACAATGATGGGGGGAACACCGGGGAGCTGTTTTTT.

This sequence joins TRBV6-1 and TRBJ2-3; 11 positions match TRBD2. The CDR3 runs 15 residues. J lost 3 bases, V lost 6 bases, and 5 bases had no gene match. The germline V gene encodes CDR1 MNHNS and CDR2 SASEGT. The DNA of the CDR3 is TGTGCCAGCAGCCGTACTAGCGGGGGAACAGATACGCAGTATTTT. Translating it yields CASSRTSGGTDTQYF.

The CDR3: CAWTGSENIQYF. CDR3 sequence (DNA): TGTGCCTGGACGGGGTCTGAAAACATTCAGTACTTC. The V and J genes are TRBV30 and TRBJ2-4, with a weak D call TRBD2 (5 bases). The CDR3 loop spans 12 amino acids. CDR1 GTSNPN and CDR2 SVGIG come from the germline V gene (reference sequence). Trimming left V 4 bases short and J 5 bases short, with 9 bases between.

This rearrangement joins TRBV7-2 to TRBJ2-1, with 9 bases fitting TRBD2. Germline V lookup: CDR1 SGHTA, CDR2 FQGNSA. Unmatched junction bases numbered 8, after V lost 1 base and J lost 10 bases. This CDR3 has 15 amino acids. Written as DNA, the CDR3 is TGTGCCAGCAGCTTAGGTGGCGGGGGGGCCTACGAGCAGTTCTTC. Its protein product is CASSLGGGGAYEQFF. The whole variable domain, filled in from reference TRBV7-2 and TRBJ2-1, reads GAGVSQSPSNKVTEKGKDVELRCDPISGHTALYWYRQSLGQGLEFLIYFQGNSAPDKSGLPSDRFSAERTGGSVSTLTIQRTQQEDSAVYLCASSLGGGGAYEQFFGPGTRLTVL.

The genes are TRBV14 and TRBJ2-7, with D perhaps matching TRBD2 (6 bases). The CDR3 extends over 16 amino acids. Germline CDR1 reads SGHDN; CDR2 reads FVKESK. V was shortened by 0 bases and J by 0 bases, with 12 bases between the two germline ends. The CDR3 nucleotides are TGTGCCAGCAGCCAAGAGGGACTCGTGAGCTCCTACGAGCAGTACTTC. Protein: CASSQEGLVSSYEQYF.

The rearrangement links TRBV6-4 to TRBJ1-6; D is uncertain. The CDR3 is made up of 18 amino acids. From germline, CDR1 is MRHNA and CDR2 SNTAGT. The V end lost 3 bases, the J end lost 8 bases, and 23 bases lay between the germline ends. This CDR3 reads CASSEVPAGGRNYSPLHF. The CDR3 DNA sequence: TGTGCCAGCAGTGAGGTCCCGGCGGGCGGACGGAACTATTCACCCCTCCACTTT.